This T cell receptor (beta chain) was sequenced in a study of glioma-infiltrating T cells. The sample holds many counts of this clonotype. Using RNA template, CDR3s of TCR alpha and beta were amplified with iRepertoire arm-PCR. TCRdb re-derived calls from the multiplex PCR reads in MiXCR, one entry per CDR3 protein. Seen here are some 100,000 distinct CDR3 sequences, under 30% observed once, and the top ten hold approximately 35%. CDR3 length: 15 residues. V lost 4 bases to trimming and J lost 4 bases; unmatched junction nucleotides: 6. The germline V gene has CDR1 LGHNA and CDR2 YSLEER. Material for sequencing was glioma tissue, nonneoplastic brain tissue, or PBMCs (not recorded which). The chain links TRBV4-3 to TRBJ2-3; 9 nucleotides line up with TRBD1. The clonotype was recovered from a human donor with low-grade glioma or glioblastoma, undergoing nonglioma brain surgery, or in good health (not recorded which). In nucleotides, the CDR3 is TGCGCCAGCAGCCGCGACAGGGGGAGGCCAGATACGCAGTATTTT. It specifies CASSRDRGRPDTQYF.